A single TCR beta chain is shown here with its context. Every immunoSEQ plate was one replicate of a subset's evenly spread DNA. Libraries were prepared by immunoSEQ multiplex PCR; TCRdb keeps only in-frame clonotypes and omits some of them. The table lists approximately 500,000 clones, 75% to 80% of them singletons. The data originate from a study of shared clonotypes between healthy human individuals. V was trimmed by 0 bases and J by 11 bases, leaving 9 bases between them. Germline lookup yields CDR1 SGHNT and CDR2 YYREEE (reference sequence). The CDR3 spans 12 residues. The source is a woman in her thirties or forties in good health. Some clones in this sample may be carry-over from other donors' samples. The chain carries TRBV5-4 and TRBJ2-4, with D tentatively TRBD1 (6 bases). Sequencing was performed on PBMCs. CDR3 DNA sequence: TGTGCCAGCAGCTTGGAACAGGGTGTTCAGTACTTC. As protein: CASSLEQGVQYF.